This TCR beta chain was captured by sequencing in a study of blood T cell repertoires in COVID-19. Study in general: Acute and convalescent COVID-19 specimens originated in the United States, Italy and Spain. PBMCs, B-cell-depleted T cells, or T cells were the source of the cDNA or gDNA that made up the material.

The CDR3 is 14 residues long. V was clipped by 4 bases and J by 10 bases, with 17 bases between them. Germline-derived CDR1 and CDR2 are MGHRA and YSYEKL. Original methodology: By means of reference gene primer amplification, nucleated cell counts were estimated. The repertoire was sequenced with immunoSEQ multiplex PCR; TCRdb's copy has only in-frame clones and lacks some. V, J and clone size are taken as reported in that table, and D and trimming were inferred from the DNA itself. The table lists 150,000 to 200,000 clones, 60% to 85% of them singletons. The specimen was peripheral blood. The chain recombines TRBV4-1 with TRBJ2-1, with a possible D match to TRBD2 (6 bases). This TCR came from a man aged 55 to 70 with acute or convalescent COVID-19. The CDR3 DNA sequence: TGCGCCAGCAGCCTTTCTTCGGGACTGGTAGAGCAGTTCTTC. This encodes CASSLSSGLVEQFF.